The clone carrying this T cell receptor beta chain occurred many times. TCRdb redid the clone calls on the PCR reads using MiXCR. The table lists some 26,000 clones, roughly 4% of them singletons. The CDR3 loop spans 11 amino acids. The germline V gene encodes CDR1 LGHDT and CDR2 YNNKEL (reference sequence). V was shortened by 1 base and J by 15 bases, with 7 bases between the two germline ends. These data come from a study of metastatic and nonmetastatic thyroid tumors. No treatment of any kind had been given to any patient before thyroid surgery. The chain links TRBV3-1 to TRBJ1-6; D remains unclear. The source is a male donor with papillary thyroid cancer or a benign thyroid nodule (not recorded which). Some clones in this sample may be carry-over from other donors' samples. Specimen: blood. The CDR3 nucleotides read TGTGCCAGCAGCCAAGGTTACCTCCTCCACTTT. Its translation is CASSQGYLLHF.